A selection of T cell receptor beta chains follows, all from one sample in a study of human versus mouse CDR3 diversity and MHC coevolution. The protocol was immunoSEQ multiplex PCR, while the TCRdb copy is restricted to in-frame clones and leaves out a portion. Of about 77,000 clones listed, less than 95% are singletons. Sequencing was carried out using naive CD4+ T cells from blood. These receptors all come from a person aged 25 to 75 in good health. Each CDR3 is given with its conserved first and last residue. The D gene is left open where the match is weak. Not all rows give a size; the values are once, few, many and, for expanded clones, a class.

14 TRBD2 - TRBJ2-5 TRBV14 CASNKAGVGKTQYF TGTGCCAGCAACAAAGCGGGGGTCGGGAAGACCCAGTACTTC
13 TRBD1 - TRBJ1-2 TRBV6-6 CASSYSQGRGYTF TGTGCCAGCAGTTACTCACAGGGGAGGGGCTACACCTTC
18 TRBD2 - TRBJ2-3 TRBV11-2 CASSGRYILAGYADTQYF TGTGCCAGCAGCGGCCGATACATACTAGCGGGGTATGCAGATACGCAGTATTTT
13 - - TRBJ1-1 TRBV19 CASWRQGNTEAFF TGTGCCAGTTGGCGGCAGGGGAACACTGAAGCTTTCTTT
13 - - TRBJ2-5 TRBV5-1 CASNRDSKETQYF TGCGCCAGCAACCGTGACAGTAAAGAGACCCAGTACTTC
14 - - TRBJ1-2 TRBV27 CAGGPTGLSNGYTF TGTGCCGGCGGGCCAACAGGGTTAAGTAATGGCTACACCTTC
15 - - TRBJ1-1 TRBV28 CASSFSSAGRTEAFF TGTGCCAGCAGTTTTAGTTCTGCGGGGCGCACTGAAGCTTTCTTT
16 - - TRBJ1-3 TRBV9 CASSVEYLTSGNTIYF TGTGCCAGCAGCGTAGAGTACTTAACCTCTGGAAACACCATATATTTT
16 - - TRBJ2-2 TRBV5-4 CASSAGGSANTGELFF TGTGCCAGCAGCGCTGGAGGTTCCGCCAACACCGGGGAGCTGTTTTTT
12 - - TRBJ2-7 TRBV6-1 CASLAGVGAQYF TGTGCCAGCTTGGCAGGGGTCGGAGCTCAGTACTTC
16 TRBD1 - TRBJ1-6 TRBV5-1 CASSQGWTGDNSPLHF TGCGCCAGCAGCCAGGGATGGACAGGGGATAATTCACCCCTCCACTTT
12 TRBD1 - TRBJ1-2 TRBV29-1 CSVPSGGGGYTF TGCAGCGTGCCTTCAGGGGGTGGTGGCTACACCTTC
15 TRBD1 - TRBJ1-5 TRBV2 CASSGGTGGGQPQHF TGTGCCAGCAGTGGGGGGACAGGGGGCGGCCAGCCCCAGCATTTT
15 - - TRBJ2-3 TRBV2 CASSLTSGVTDTQYF TGTGCCAGCAGCCTGACCTCCGGGGTCACAGATACGCAGTATTTT
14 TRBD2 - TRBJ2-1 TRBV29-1 CSVVLAGTLYEQFF TGCAGCGTAGTCCTAGCGGGGACCCTCTACGAGCAGTTCTTC
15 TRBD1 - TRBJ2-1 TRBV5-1 CASSLRQGHNNEQFF TGCGCCAGCAGCCTGAGACAGGGGCACAACAATGAGCAGTTCTTC
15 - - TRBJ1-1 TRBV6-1 CASSEVTHGNTEAFF TGTGCCAGCAGTGAAGTTACGCACGGGAACACTGAAGCTTTCTTT
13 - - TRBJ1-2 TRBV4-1 CASSLGQNYGYTF TGCGCCAGCAGCCTAGGACAGAACTATGGCTACACCTTC
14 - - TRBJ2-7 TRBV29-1 CSVISQDSSYEQYF TGCAGCGTTATATCCCAGGACAGCTCCTACGAGCAGTACTTC
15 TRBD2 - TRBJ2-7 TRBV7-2 CASSLTPGLAEEQYF TGTGCCAGCAGCCTGACCCCCGGACTAGCGGAAGAGCAGTACTTC
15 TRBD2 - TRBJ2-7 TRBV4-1 CASSQDSGGAREQYF TGCGCCAGCAGCCAAGATAGCGGGGGGGCTCGTGAGCAGTACTTC
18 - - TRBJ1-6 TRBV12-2 CASSIKFDRRGYNSPLHF TGTGCAAGTTCCATTAAGTTCGACAGAAGGGGATATAATTCACCCCTCCACTTT
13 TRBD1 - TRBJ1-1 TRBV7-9 CASSPTGGGEAFF TGTGCCAGCAGTCCGACAGGGGGGGGTGAAGCTTTCTTT
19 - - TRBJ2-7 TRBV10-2 CASSESILWLDSLTYEQYF TGCGCCAGCAGTGAGTCGATTCTTTGGTTAGACTCCTTGACCTACGAGCAGTACTTC
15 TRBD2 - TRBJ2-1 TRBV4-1 CASSQTSGGASEQFF TGCGCCAGCAGCCAAACCAGCGGGGGGGCCAGTGAGCAGTTCTTC
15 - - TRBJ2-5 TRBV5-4 CASSLSGGGRETQYF TGTGCCAGCAGCTTGAGTGGGGGCGGTCGGGAGACCCAGTACTTC
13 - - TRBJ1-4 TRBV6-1 CASSTRADEKLFF TGTGCCAGCAGTACCAGGGCTGATGAAAAACTGTTTTTT
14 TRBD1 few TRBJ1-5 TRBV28 CASGGAGGAWPQHF TGTGCCAGCGGTGGGGCAGGGGGCGCTTGGCCCCAGCATTTT
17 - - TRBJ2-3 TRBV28 CASRAPLGGEGQDTQYF TGTGCCAGCAGAGCCCCCCTAGGGGGGGAGGGCCAAGATACGCAGTATTTT